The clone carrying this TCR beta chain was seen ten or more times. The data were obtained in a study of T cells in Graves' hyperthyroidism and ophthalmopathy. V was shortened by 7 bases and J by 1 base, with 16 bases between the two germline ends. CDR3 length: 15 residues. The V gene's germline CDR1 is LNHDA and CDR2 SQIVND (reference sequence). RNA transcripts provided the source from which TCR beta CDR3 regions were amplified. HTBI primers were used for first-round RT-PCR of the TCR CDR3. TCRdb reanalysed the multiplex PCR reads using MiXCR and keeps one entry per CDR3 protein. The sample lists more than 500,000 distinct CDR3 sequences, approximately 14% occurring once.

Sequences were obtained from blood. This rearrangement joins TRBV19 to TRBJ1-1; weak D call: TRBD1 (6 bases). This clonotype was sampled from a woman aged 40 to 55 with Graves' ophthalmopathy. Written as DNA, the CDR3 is TGTGCCAGTACTCCACAGGGTTTGGGGAACACTGAAGCTTTCTTT. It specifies CASTPQGLGNTEAFF.